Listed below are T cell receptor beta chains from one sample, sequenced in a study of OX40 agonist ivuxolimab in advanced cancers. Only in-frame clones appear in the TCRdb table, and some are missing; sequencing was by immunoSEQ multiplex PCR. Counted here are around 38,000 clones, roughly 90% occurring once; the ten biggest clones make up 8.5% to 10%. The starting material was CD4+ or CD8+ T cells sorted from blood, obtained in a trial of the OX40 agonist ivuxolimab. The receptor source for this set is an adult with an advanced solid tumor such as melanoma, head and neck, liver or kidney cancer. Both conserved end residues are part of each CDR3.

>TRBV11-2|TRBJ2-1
CASSFGREQFF
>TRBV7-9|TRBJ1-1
CASSWGMNTEAFF
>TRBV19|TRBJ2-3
CASSISAGGTDTQYF
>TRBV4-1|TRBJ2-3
CASSQASGTDTQYF
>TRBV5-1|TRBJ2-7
CASSWTGTGAGEQYF
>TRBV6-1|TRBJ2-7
CASSDPGRTSMGEQYF
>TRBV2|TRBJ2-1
CASSPILLAGGPDNEQFF
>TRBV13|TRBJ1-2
CASRFSTAGVSYTF
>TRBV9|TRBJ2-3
CASSGSSNPTDTQYF
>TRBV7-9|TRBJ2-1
CASGGTSSYNEQFF
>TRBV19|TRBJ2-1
CASSIQPSSYNEQFF
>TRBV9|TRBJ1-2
CASSVNGGPGYTF
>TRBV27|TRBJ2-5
CASSSRGNGGGNQETQYF
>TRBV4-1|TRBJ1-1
CASRALPRSNTEAFF
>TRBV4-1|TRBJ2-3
CASSQVAGLSTDTQYF
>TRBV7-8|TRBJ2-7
CASSLGTSDYEQYF
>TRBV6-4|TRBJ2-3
CASSAGTSGTDTQYF
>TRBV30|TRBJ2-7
CAWSQGTSYEQYF
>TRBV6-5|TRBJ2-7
CASSPDISYEQYF
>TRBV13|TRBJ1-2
CASSLGRRGYTF
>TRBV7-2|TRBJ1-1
CASGRDLGATEAFF
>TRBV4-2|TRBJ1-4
CASSQSGTNEKLFF
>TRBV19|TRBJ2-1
CASSTIAGGRYNEQFF
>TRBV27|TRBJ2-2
CASSPLGGRGPGELFF
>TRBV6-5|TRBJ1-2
CASSYYEGWNYGYTF
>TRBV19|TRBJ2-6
CASRIGRGLSGANVLTF
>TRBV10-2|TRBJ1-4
CASGGGGPTNEKLFF
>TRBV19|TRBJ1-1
CASSGGQGDTEAFF
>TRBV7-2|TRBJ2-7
CASSWYGQQTYEQYF
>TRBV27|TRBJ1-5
CASSFGRGNQPQHF
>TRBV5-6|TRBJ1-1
CASSFLNTYFNTEAFF
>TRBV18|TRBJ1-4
CASSPDRESNEKLFF
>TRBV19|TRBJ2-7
CASSIDSSSYEQYF
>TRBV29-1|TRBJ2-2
CSSYLGEGSGELFF
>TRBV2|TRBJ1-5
CASSPGLSAWQPQHF
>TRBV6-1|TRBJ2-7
CASSEAWGSYEQYF
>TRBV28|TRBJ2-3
CASSFGGGATDTQYF
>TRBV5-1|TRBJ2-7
CASSLEAVLGQGSYEQYF
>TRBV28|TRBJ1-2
CASSLRGDRQGYTF
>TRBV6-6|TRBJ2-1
CAINRDSPGEQFF
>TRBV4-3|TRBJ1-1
CASSPPSGQGPAFF
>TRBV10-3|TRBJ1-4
CAISESERGTHTRGLFF
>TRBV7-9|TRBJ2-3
CASSLEGITDTQYF
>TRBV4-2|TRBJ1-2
CASSQDRGVHYGYTF
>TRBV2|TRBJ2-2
CASSEGRGGTGELFF
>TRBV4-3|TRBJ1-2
CASSQERENYGYTF
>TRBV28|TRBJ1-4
CASSRLVGTTNEKLFF
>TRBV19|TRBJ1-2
CASSPRYRGQGYTF